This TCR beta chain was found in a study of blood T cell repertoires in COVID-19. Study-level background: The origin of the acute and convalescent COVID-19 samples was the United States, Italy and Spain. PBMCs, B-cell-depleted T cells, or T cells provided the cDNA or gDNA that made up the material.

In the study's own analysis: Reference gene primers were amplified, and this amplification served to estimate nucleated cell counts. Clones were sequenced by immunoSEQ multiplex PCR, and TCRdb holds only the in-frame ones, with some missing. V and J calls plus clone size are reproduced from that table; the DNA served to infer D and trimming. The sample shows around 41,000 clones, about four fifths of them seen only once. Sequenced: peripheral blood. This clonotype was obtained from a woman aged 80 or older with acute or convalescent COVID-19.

The CDR3 loop is CASSRGTPGGNTEAFF. The CDR3 DNA follows: TGTGCCAGCAGTCGGGGGACTCCAGGAGGTAACACTGAAGCTTTCTTT. The V and J genes are TRBV6-2 or TRBV6-3 and TRBJ1-1; maybe TRBD1 (5 bases). CDR1 and CDR2 from the germline V gene are MNHEY and SVGEGT. V dropped 5 bases and J dropped 2 bases, with 18 bases sitting between them. This CDR3 comprises 16 residues.